This T cell receptor beta chain stems from a study of cytomegalovirus exposure and HLA in healthy donors. The PCR employed 60 Vbeta primers together with 13 Jbeta primers. Sequencing used immunoSEQ multiplex PCR; TCRdb keeps in-frame clones, though not all of them. Among tens of thousands of clones listed, more than 70% were seen once. In the case of this clone: Antigen: not known.

Study results and limitations: TCR beta chain V- and J-gene trimming was linked, in a later analysis, to a missense variant in DCLRE1C.

This clonotype was obtained from a man aged 60-69 years in good health and CMV-seronegative. The sample taken for sequencing was PBMCs.

CDR3 coding DNA: TGTGCCAGCAGCTTCGGAGGGGAGACGCTCTATGGCTACACCTTC. It yields the protein CASSFGGETLYGYTF. The V call is TRBV7-8, the J call TRBJ1-2, with D possibly TRBD1 on 5 matching bases. CDR1 SGHVS and CDR2 FQNEAQ come from the germline V gene. V was cut by 3 bases and J by 4 bases, with 15 bases left in between. This CDR3 has 15 amino acids. The variable domain in full, completed from reference TRBV7-8 and TRBJ1-2, reads GAGVSQSPRYKVAKRGQDVALRCDPISGHVSLFWYQQALGQGPEFLTYFQNEAQLDKSGLPSDRFFAERPEGSVSTLKIQRTQQEDSAVYLCASSFGGETLYGYTFGSGTRLTVV.